This T cell receptor (beta chain) was documented in a study of cytomegalovirus exposure and HLA in healthy donors. The CDR3 loop spans 18 amino acids. Germline assignment: CDR1 SGHRS and CDR2 YFSETQ. V lost 0 bases and J lost 0; bases outside the gene matches: 4. Remarks on this clone: Its matching antigen is unknown.

The PCR made use of 60 Vbeta and 13 Jbeta primers. Measured with immunoSEQ multiplex PCR; TCRdb has only the in-frame clones, and not every one. The sample yields about 200,000 clones, roughly 85% seen once. General study results and limits: CMV serostatus was the sole immune exposure data available.

This chain links TRBV5-1 with TRBJ2-6; 9 bases fit TRBD1. The TCR originated in a woman aged 50 to 60 in good health and CMV-seronegative. The sequenced sample consisted of PBMCs. Here the CDR3 DNA reads TGCGCCAGCAGCTTGGGGGACAGGGTCCTCTCTGGGGCCAACGTCCTGACTTTC. It translates to CASSLGDRVLSGANVLTF. Supplemented by reference TRBV5-1 and TRBJ2-6, the full variable domain reads KAGVTQTPRYLIKTRGQQVTLSCSPISGHRSVSWYQQTPGQGLQFLFEYFSETQRNKGNFPGRFSGRQFSNSRSEMNVSTLELGDSALYLCASSLGDRVLSGANVLTFGAGSRLTVL.